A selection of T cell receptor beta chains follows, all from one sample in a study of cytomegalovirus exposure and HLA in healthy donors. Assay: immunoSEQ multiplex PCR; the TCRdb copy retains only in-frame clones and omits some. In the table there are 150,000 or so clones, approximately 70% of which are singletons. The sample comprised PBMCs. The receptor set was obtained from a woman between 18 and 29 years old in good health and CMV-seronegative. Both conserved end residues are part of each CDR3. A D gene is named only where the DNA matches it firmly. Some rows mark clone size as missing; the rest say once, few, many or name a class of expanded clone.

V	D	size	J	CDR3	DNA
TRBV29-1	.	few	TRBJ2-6	CSVEAAGANVLTF	TGCAGCGTTGAAGCCGCGGGGGCCAACGTCCTGACTTTC
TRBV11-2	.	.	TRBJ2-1	CASSSRSSYNEQFF	TGTGCCAGCAGCTCCCGGAGCTCCTACAATGAGCAGTTCTTC
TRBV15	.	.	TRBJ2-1	CATSRDSGPYNEQFF	TGTGCCACCAGCAGAGATTCTGGGCCCTACAATGAGCAGTTCTTC
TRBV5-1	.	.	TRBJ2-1	CASSLWGGLYEQFF	TGCGCCAGCAGCTTGTGGGGGGGGCTCTATGAGCAGTTCTTC
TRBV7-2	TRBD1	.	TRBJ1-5	CASSAGTGVGNQPQHF	TGTGCCAGCAGCGCGGGGACAGGGGTCGGCAATCAGCCCCAGCATTTT
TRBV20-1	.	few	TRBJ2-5	CRGGQGETQYF	TGCAGGGGGGGGCAGGGAGAGACCCAGTACTTC
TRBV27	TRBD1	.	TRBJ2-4	CASSLTVPGQILAKNIQYF	TGTGCCAGCAGTTTAACGGTTCCGGGACAGATCCTAGCCAAAAACATTCAGTACTTC
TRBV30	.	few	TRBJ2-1	CAWSGPSSYNEQFF	TGTGCCTGGAGTGGGCCAAGCTCCTACAATGAGCAGTTCTTC
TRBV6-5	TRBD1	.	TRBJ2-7	CASSYSTGSSYEQYF	TGTGCCAGCAGTTACTCGACAGGGTCCTCCTACGAGCAGTACTTC
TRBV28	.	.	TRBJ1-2	CASTLGAYGYTF	TGTGCCAGCACCCTTGGGGCCTACGGCTACACCTTC
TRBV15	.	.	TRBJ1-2	CATSREGESGYGYTF	TGTGCCACCAGCAGAGAGGGGGAAAGCGGGTATGGCTACACCTTC
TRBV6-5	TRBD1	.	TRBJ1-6	CASGKGAYSPLHF	TGTGCCAGCGGTAAGGGGGCTTATTCACCCCTCCACTTT
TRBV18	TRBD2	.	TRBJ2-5	CASSPLERDGETQYF	TGTGCCAGCTCACCATTGGAGCGGGATGGGGAGACCCAGTACTTC
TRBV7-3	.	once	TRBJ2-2	CASSLLAQSNTGELFF	TGTGCCAGCAGCTTACTAGCTCAATCGAACACCGGGGAGCTGTTTTTT
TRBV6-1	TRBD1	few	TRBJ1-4	CASSEGTGGFEKLFF	TGTGCCAGCAGTGAAGGGACAGGGGGCTTTGAAAAACTGTTTTTT
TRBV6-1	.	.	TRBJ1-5	CASSEAEEREPQHF	TGTGCCAGCAGTGAAGCCGAGGAGAGGGAGCCCCAGCATTTT
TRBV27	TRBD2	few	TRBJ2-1	CASSLREGSYNEQFF	TGTGCCAGCAGTTTACGGGAGGGCTCCTACAATGAGCAGTTCTTC
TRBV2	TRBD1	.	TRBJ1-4	CASNQGAGTTNEKLFF	TGTGCCAGCAACCAGGGGGCCGGTACTACTAATGAAAAACTGTTTTTT
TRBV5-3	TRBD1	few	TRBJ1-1	CARRARQGQKGEAFF	TGTGCCAGAAGGGCCCGACAGGGGCAGAAGGGTGAAGCTTTCTTT
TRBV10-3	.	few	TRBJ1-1	CATGVMNTEAFF	TGTGCCACGGGGGTTATGAACACTGAAGCTTTCTTT
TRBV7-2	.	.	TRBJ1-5	CASSPDGGTYQPQHF	TGTGCCAGCAGTCCCGACGGGGGGACTTATCAGCCCCAGCATTTT
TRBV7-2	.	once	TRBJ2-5	CASSLGGRETQYF	TGTGCCAGCAGCTTAGGAGGGCGTGAGACCCAGTACTTC
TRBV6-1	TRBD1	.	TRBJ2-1	CASSAGQGNDEQFF	TGTGCCAGCAGCGCGGGACAGGGGAATGATGAGCAGTTCTTC
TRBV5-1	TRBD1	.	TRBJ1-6	CASSFGQGVSPLHF	TGCGCCAGCAGCTTCGGACAGGGGGTTTCACCCCTCCACTTT
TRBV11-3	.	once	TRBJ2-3	CASSFGDTQYF	TGTGCCAGCAGCTTCGGAGATACGCAGTATTTT
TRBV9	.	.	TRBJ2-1	CASSAHPGIEGDEQFF	TGTGCCAGCAGCGCTCATCCCGGGATAGAGGGCGATGAGCAGTTCTTC
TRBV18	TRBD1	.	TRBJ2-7	CASSPDRDEQYF	TGTGCCAGCTCACCGGACAGGGATGAGCAGTACTTC
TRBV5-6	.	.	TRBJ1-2	CASSFGGEDYGYTF	TGTGCCAGCAGCTTCGGGGGAGAAGACTATGGCTACACCTTC
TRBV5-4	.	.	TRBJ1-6	CASSLLGGGSPLHF	TGTGCCAGCAGCCTGCTCGGGGGTGGATCACCCCTCCACTTT
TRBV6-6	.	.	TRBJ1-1	CASSPPAGGTEAFF	TGTGCCAGCAGTCCTCCCGCGGGGGGCACTGAAGCTTTCTTT
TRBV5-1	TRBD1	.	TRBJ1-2	CASSLGGTGNGYTF	TGCGCCAGCAGCTTGGGGGGGACAGGGAACGGCTACACCTTC
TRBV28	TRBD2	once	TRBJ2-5	CASSSRSGRSQETQYF	TGTGCCAGCAGTTCCCGAAGCGGGAGGAGCCAAGAGACCCAGTACTTC
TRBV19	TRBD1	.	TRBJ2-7	CASSIWYGTENEQYF	TGTGCCAGTAGTATTTGGTATGGGACAGAGAACGAGCAGTACTTC
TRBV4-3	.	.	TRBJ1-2	CASSQTLGGKGVYTF	TGCGCCAGCAGCCAGACACTCGGAGGTAAAGGAGTCTACACCTTC
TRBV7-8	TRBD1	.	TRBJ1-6	CASRSGTDYSPLHF	TGTGCCAGCAGGTCCGGGACAGATTATTCACCCCTCCACTTT
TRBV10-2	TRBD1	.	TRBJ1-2	CASSERPGQFYGYTF	TGCGCCAGCAGTGAGCGCCCGGGACAGTTCTATGGCTACACCTTC
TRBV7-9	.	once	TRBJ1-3	CASSPGSSGNTIYF	TGTGCCAGCAGCCCCGGGAGCTCTGGAAACACCATATATTTT
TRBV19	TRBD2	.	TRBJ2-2	CASRRQGWLAGPTGELFF	TGTGCCAGTAGAAGACAGGGCTGGCTAGCGGGACCGACCGGGGAGCTGTTTTTT
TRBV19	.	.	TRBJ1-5	CASSTQGYNQPQHF	TGTGCCAGTAGTACCCAGGGGTACAATCAGCCCCAGCATTTT
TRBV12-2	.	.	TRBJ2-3	CASRYRVPGTDTQYF	TGTGCAAGTCGTTACAGGGTCCCGGGCACAGATACGCAGTATTTT
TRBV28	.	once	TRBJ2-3	CASSLGGAWADTQYF	TGTGCCAGCAGTTTAGGCGGGGCTTGGGCAGATACGCAGTATTTT
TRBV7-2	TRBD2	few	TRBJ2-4	CASSLDYLASGGIQYF	TGTGCCAGCAGCTTAGACTATCTGGCTAGCGGGGGAATTCAGTACTTC
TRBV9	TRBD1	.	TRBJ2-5	CASSGRTGLQTQYF	TGTGCCAGCAGCGGCAGGACAGGACTTCAGACCCAGTACTTC
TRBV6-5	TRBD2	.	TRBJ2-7	CASSPSGGANEQYF	TGTGCCAGCAGTCCCAGCGGGGGGGCCAACGAGCAGTACTTC
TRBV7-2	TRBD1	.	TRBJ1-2	CASSRGPIYGYTF	TGTGCCAGCAGCAGGGGGCCCATCTATGGCTACACCTTC
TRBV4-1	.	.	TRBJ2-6	CASSQEGRAGANGLTF	TGCGCCAGCAGCCAAGAGGGCAGGGCTGGGGCCAACGGCCTGACTTTC
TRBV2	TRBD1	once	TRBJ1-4	CASRTGLGRTENEKLFF	TGTGCCAGCAGGACAGGGTTGGGGCGGACGGAAAATGAAAAACTGTTTTTT
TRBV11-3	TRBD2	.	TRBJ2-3	CASSFGTSGATDTQYF	TGTGCCAGCAGCTTCGGTACTAGCGGGGCCACAGATACGCAGTATTTT
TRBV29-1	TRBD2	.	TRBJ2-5	CSVGGLAGGPTGTQYF	TGCAGCGTCGGCGGACTAGCGGGAGGGCCAACGGGGACCCAGTACTTC
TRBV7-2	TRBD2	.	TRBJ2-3	CASSLDTASGRLTQYF	TGTGCCAGCAGCTTAGATACGGCTAGCGGGAGACTTACGCAGTATTTT
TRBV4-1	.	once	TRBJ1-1	CASSQDGRVIGAEAFF	TGCGCCAGCAGCCAAGATGGAAGAGTAATAGGGGCTGAAGCTTTCTTT
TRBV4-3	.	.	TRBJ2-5	CASSQGAWRGSETQYF	TGCGCCAGCAGCCAAGGGGCGTGGCGGGGCTCGGAGACCCAGTACTTC
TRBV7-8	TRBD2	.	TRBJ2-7	CASSTPRGSYEQYF	TGTGCCAGCAGCACCCCGCGGGGGTCCTACGAGCAGTACTTC
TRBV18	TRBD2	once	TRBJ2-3	CASSPPTSGRRTDTQYF	TGTGCCAGCTCACCACCGACTAGCGGGAGAAGGACAGATACGCAGTATTTT
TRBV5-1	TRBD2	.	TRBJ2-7	CASSLRGGTDEQYF	TGCGCCAGCAGCTTGCGCGGGGGGACCGACGAGCAGTACTTC
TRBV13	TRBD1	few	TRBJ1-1	CASSPGTGGRNTEAFF	TGTGCCAGCAGCCCCGGGACAGGGGGAAGGAACACTGAAGCTTTCTTT
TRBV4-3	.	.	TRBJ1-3	CASSQEVFSSGNTIYF	TGCGCCAGCAGCCAAGAGGTTTTTAGCTCTGGAAACACCATATATTTT